This T cell receptor (beta chain) was captured in a study of response to subunit inactivated influenza vaccine. Overall study findings and caveats: New T cells are recruited in small numbers by each seasonal influenza vaccination, according to the authors' suggestion.

J gave up 2 bases and V 1 base, and 11 bases lay outside the gene matches. The CDR3 has 18 residues. Germline-derived CDR1 and CDR2 are SGHAT and FQNNGV. This clonotype appeared a few times. The antigen remains undetermined. Via MiXCR, TCRdb re-called the RT-PCR reads, giving one row per CDR3 protein. Counted here are 800,000 or so distinct CDR3 sequences, 21% occurring once; the ten biggest clones make up about 9.4%. Sequences were derived from PBMCs from blood, sampled 5 to 6 days after vaccination. The receptor was derived from a man over 45 who received an inactivated influenza vaccine. The V call is TRBV11-2, the J call TRBJ2-4, with 7 bases lining up with TRBD2. The chain's CDR3 is CASSLVGRRRGSKNIQYF. CDR3 DNA: TGTGCCAGCAGCTTAGTGGGCAGGAGGCGGGGGTCCAAAAACATTCAGTACTTC.